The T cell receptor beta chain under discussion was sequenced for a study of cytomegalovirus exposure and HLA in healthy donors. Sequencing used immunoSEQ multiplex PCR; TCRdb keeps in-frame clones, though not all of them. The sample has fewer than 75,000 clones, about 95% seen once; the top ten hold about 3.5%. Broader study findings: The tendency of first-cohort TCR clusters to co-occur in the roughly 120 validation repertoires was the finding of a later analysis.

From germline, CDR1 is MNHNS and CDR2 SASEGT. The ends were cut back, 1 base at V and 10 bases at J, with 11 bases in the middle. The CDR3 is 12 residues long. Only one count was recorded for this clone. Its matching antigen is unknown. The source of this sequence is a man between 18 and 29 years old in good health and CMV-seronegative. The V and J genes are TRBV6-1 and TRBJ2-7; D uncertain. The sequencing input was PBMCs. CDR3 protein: CASSEVQASQYF. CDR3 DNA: TGTGCCAGCAGTGAAGTTCAGGCGTCCCAGTACTTC.